This T cell receptor beta chain was identified during a study of blood T cell repertoires in COVID-19. Looking at the study overall: Whether acute or convalescent, the COVID-19 samples came from the United States, Italy and Spain.

Original processing notes: Amplification with reference gene primers provided the estimates of nucleated cell counts. TCRdb's copy holds only in-frame clones and misses some; the assay was immunoSEQ multiplex PCR. The V and J calls and the clone size are those of that table, but D and trimming were determined from the DNA. The sample lists 150,000 to 200,000 clones, over 75% occurring once. Trimming took off 6 bases at V and 8 bases at J, with 16 bases between the two ends. Germline assignment: CDR1 SEHNR and CDR2 FQNEAQ (reference sequence). The CDR3 is made up of 14 amino acids. This TCR came from a woman between 65 and 79 years old with acute or convalescent COVID-19. The sequenced sample was peripheral blood. The chain employs TRBV7-9 and TRBJ1-4; tentative D call: TRBD1 (6 bases). The CDR3 DNA sequence: TGTGCCAGCAGTCCACAGGGTATATGGGAAAAACTGTTTTTT. It codes for CASSPQGIWEKLFF.